These 6 T cell receptor beta chains originate from one sample sequenced in a study of brain T cells in children with intractable seizures. Only in-frame clones appear in the TCRdb table, and some are missing; sequencing was by immunoSEQ multiplex PCR. In the table there are approximately 110,000 clones, roughly 94% of which are singletons. Sample: peripheral blood, taken at surgery. The receptors derive from a boy under two years old with hemimegalencephaly and intractable seizures.

The rearrangement joins TRBV19 to TRBJ1-6; 9 bases agree with TRBD1. Germline CDR1 LNHDA, CDR2 SQIVND (reference sequence). With V trimmed by 4 bases and J by 6 bases, 1 base remained unmatched. CDR3 length equals 14 residues. Here the CDR3 reads CASSKGQGNSPLHF. The CDR3 DNA is TGTGCCAGTAGTAAGGGACAGGGTAATTCACCCCTCCACTTT.

Comment on this clone: Other DNA sequences of this sample code for an identical CDR3. The gene calls are TRBV6-6 and TRBJ2-7; unclear D gene. V was trimmed by 3 bases and J by 3 bases, leaving 9 bases between them. The CDR3 has 13 amino acids. In germline, CDR1 is MNHNY, CDR2 SVGAGI (reference sequence). The CDR3 bases are TGTGCCAGCAGTTATTCCAACGACTACGAGCAGTACTTC. Translation gives CASSYSNDYEQYF.

The chain has TRBV6-2 or TRBV6-3 and TRBJ1-2; the D is unclear. The CDR3 runs to 12 residues. The V and J ends lost 0 bases and 8 bases respectively, with 7 bases between them. Germline values: CDR1 MNHEY, CDR2 SVGEGT. The CDR3 coding sequence is TGTGCCAGCAGTTACTCGAACGGAGGCTACACCTTC. The encoded protein is CASSYSNGGYTF.

The rearrangement joins TRBV4-2 to TRBJ1-1; 10 bases map to TRBD1. This CDR3 is built from 16 residues. In germline, CDR1 is LGHNA, CDR2 YNFKEQ. V shed 5 bases and J 1 base; nucleotides not matched to a gene: 7. This chain's CDR3 is CASSLGTGAPNTEAFF. CDR3 bases: TGTGCCAGCAGCTTGGGGACAGGGGCCCCGAACACTGAAGCTTTCTTT.

This chain connects TRBV18 to TRBJ2-2; D ambiguous. This CDR3 contains 14 residues. V gave up 1 base and J gave up 4 bases, with 7 bases separating them. Germline CDR1 is KGHSH and CDR2 is LQKENI. The CDR3 is CASSPLARTGELFF. The CDR3 coding sequence is TGTGCCAGCTCACCACTTGCTCGCACCGGGGAGCTGTTTTTT.

The CDR3 region is CASSQVDRGEVAFF. In DNA, the CDR3 is TGTGCCAGCAGCCAAGTCGATAGGGGGGAGGTAGCTTTCTTT. The chain carries TRBV4-2 and TRBJ1-1, with a possible D match to TRBD1 (6 bases). Germline CDR1 LGHNA, CDR2 YNFKEQ. The CDR3 covers 14 residues. The V end lost 1 base, the J end lost 10 bases, and 16 bases lay between the germline ends.